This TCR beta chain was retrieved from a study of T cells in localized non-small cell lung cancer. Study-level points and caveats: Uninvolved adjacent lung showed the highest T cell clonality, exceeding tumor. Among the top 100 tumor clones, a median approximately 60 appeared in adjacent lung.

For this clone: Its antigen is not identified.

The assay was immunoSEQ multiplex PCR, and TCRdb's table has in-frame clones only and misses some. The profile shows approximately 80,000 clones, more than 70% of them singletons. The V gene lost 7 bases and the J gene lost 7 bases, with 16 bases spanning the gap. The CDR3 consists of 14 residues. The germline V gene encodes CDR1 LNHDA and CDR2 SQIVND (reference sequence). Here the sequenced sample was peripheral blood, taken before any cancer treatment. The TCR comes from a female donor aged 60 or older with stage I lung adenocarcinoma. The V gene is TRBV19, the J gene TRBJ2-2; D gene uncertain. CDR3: CASNGLTGFGELFF. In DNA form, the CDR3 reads TGTGCCAGTAATGGTCTAACCGGTTTCGGGGAGCTGTTTTTT. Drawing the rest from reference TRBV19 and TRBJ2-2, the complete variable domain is DGGITQSPKYLFRKEGQNVTLSCEQNLNHDAMYWYRQDPGQGLRLIYYSQIVNDFQKGDIAEGYSVSREKKESFPLTVTSAQKNPTAFYLCASNGLTGFGELFFGEGSRLTVL.